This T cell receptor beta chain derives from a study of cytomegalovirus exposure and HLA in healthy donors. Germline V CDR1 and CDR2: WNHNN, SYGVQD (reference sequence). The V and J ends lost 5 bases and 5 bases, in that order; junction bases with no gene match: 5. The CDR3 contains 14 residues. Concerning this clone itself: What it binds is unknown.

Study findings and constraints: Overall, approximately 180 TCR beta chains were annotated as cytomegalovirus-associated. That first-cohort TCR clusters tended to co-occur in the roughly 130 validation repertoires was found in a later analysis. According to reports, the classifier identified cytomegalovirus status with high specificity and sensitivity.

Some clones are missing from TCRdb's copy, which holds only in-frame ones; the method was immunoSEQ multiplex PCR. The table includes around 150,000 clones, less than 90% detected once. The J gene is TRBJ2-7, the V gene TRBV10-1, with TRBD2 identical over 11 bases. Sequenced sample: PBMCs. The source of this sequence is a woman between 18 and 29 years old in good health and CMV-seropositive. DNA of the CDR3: TGCGCCAGCAGTATGCTAGCGGGAGGTCACGAGCAGTACTTC. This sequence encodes CASSMLAGGHEQYF.